The entry that follows covers one TCR beta chain sequence. Its antigen is not identified. The source of the sample is a study of cytomegalovirus exposure and HLA in healthy donors. For the study at large: Of 300 to 500 genotyped donors, more than 75% clustered with self-reported Caucasian donors.

Broader study findings: Presence/absence analyses rested on an assumption that sequencing depth was roughly uniform across donors. A later look showed TCR association rates differing by HLA locus, highest for DRB1 and lowest for HLA-C.

PCR used 60 Vbeta primers and 13 Jbeta primers. Assay used: immunoSEQ multiplex PCR; TCRdb lists only in-frame clones, some missing. The repertoire holds roughly 150,000 clones, approximately 81% seen once, with 2% to 2.5% in the top ten. The material sequenced was PBMCs. The sequence was collected from a young woman in good health and CMV-seronegative.

The CDR3 reads CASRLSYTGELFF. CDR3 coding DNA: TGTGCCAGCAGACTATCCTACACCGGGGAGCTGTTTTTT. The chain carries TRBV28 and TRBJ2-2; D is unresolved. The V gene lost 6 bases and the J gene lost 3 bases, with 8 bases spanning the gap. The CDR3 has 13 residues. CDR1 and CDR2 (germline): MDHEN, SYDVKM.